A single TCR beta chain is shown here with its context. The data were obtained in a study of T cell responses to AZD1222 COVID-19 vaccine. This CDR3 region has 14 residues. Germline CDR1 reads SSHAT; CDR2 reads FNYEAQ (reference sequence). Unmatched junction bases numbered 9, after V lost 5 bases and J lost 9 bases. Profiled with immunoSEQ multiplex PCR; TCRdb holds only in-frame clones, not every one. The sample shows about 180,000 clones, 80% to 95% of them seen only once. The sample here was peripheral blood, taken 28 days after the second AZD1222 dose. The rearrangement uses TRBV7-7 and TRBJ2-1, with 8 bases identical to TRBD2. The TCR comes from an adult who received the AZD1222 COVID-19 vaccine. The CDR3 loop is CASSPTSAPSEQFF. CDR3 in DNA: TGTGCCAGCAGCCCGACTAGCGCCCCCTCTGAGCAGTTCTTC.